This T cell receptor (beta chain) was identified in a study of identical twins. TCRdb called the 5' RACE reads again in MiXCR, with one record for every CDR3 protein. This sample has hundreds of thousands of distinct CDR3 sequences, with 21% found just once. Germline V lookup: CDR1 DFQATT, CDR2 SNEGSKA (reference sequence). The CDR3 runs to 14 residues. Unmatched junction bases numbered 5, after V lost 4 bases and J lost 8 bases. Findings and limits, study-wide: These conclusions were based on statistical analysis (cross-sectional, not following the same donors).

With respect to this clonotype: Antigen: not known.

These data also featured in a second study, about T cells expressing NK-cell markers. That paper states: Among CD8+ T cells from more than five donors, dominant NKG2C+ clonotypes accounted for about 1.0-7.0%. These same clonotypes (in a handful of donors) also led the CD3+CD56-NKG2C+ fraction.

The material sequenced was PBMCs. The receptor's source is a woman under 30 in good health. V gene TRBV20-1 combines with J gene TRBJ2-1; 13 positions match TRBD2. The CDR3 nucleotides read TGCAGTGCTAAGACTAGCGGGAGGAGCGATGAGCAGTTCTTC. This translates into CSAKTSGRSDEQFF.